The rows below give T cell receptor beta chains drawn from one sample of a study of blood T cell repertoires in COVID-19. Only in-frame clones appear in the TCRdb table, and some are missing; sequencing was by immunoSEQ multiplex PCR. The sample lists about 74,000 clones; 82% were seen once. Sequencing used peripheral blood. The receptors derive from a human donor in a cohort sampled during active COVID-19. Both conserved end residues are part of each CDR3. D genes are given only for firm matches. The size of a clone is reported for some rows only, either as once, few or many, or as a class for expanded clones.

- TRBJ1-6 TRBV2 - CASSEALRLPLHF TGTGCCAGCAGTGAAGCGCTGCGATTACCCCTCCACTTT
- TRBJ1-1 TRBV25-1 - CASRAYGGREGEAFF TGTGCCAGCAGGGCATACGGGGGGCGTGAGGGGGAAGCTTTCTTT
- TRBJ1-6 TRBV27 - CASSFSAAALHF TGTGCCAGCAGTTTTTCGGCAGCGGCCCTCCACTTT
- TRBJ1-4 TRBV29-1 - CSVAQGPGEKLFF TGCAGCGTTGCACAGGGCCCAGGTGAAAAACTGTTTTTT
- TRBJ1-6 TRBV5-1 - CASSQNQGNGNSPLHF TGCGCCAGCAGCCAAAACCAGGGGAATGGGAATTCACCCCTCCACTTT
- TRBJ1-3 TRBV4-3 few CASSQEAQDSSSGNTIYF TGCGCCAGCAGCCAAGAAGCCCAGGACTCAAGCTCTGGAAACACCATATATTTT
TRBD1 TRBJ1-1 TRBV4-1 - CASSQGLRGLVAFF TGCGCCAGCAGCCAAGGGTTAAGGGGGCTGGTAGCTTTCTTT
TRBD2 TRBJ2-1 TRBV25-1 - CAAESAGGPFNEQFF TGTGCCGCGGAGTCAGCGGGGGGGCCGTTCAATGAGCAGTTCTTC
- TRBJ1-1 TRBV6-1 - CASSEVSGTEAFF TGTGCCAGCAGTGAAGTATCGGGAACTGAAGCTTTCTTT
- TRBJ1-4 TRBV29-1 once CSVARGIREKLFF TGCAGCGTAGCAAGGGGTATTAGAGAAAAACTGTTTTTT
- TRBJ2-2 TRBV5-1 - CASSLNRATNTGELFF TGCGCCAGCAGCTTGAACAGGGCAACGAACACCGGGGAGCTGTTTTTT
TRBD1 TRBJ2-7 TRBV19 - CASSMWGQYSYEQYF TGTGCCAGTAGTATGTGGGGACAGTACTCCTACGAGCAGTACTTC
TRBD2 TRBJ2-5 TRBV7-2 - CASSLVGTSGGTAGTQYF TGTGCCAGCAGCTTAGTGGGGACTAGCGGGGGGACCGCGGGGACCCAGTACTTC
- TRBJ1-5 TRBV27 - CASSLGGHRGFGNQPQHF TGTGCCAGCAGTTTGGGGGGTCATCGAGGCTTCGGCAATCAGCCCCAGCATTTT
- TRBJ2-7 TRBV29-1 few CSARGGIGYEQYF TGCAGCGCGAGGGGCGGGATCGGCTACGAGCAGTACTTC
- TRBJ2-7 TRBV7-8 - CASSLVPGSGEQYF TGTGCCAGCAGCTTAGTTCCGGGTTCGGGCGAGCAGTACTTC
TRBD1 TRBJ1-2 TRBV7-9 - CASSLAGQGLNGYTF TGTGCCAGCAGCTTAGCGGGACAGGGATTGAATGGCTACACCTTC
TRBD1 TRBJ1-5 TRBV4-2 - CASSHSTGEPGIQPQHF TGTGCCAGCAGCCACAGCACAGGGGAGCCAGGGATACAGCCCCAGCATTTT
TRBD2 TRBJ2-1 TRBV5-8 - CASTLGTSGGYNEQFF TGTGCCAGCACCCTGGGGACTAGCGGGGGGTACAATGAGCAGTTCTTC
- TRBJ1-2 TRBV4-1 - CASSQETGGNYGYTF TGCGCCAGCAGCCAAGAAACGGGGGGAAACTATGGCTACACCTTC
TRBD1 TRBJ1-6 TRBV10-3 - CATSLGQINSPLHF TGTGCCACCTCCCTGGGACAGATTAATTCACCCCTCCACTTT
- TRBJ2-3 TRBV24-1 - CATSDRVGTDTQYF TGTGCCACCAGTGACCGGGTCGGTACAGATACGCAGTATTTT
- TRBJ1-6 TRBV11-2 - CASSLEVGGNSPLHF TGTGCCAGCAGCTTAGAGGTTGGGGGGAACTCACCCCTCCACTTT
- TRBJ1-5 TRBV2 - CASSEVSSNQPQHF TGTGCCAGCAGTGAAGTCAGTAGCAATCAGCCCCAGCATTTT
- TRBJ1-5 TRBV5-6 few CASSLGGGGDRQPQHF TGTGCCAGCAGCTTGGGAGGCGGGGGAGATAGGCAGCCCCAGCATTTT
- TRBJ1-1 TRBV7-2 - CASSLIVRMNTEAFF TGTGCCAGCAGCTTAATCGTCAGAATGAACACTGAAGCTTTCTTT
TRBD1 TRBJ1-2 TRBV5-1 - CASTPGTGGFYGYTF TGCGCCAGCACCCCCGGGACAGGGGGTTTTTATGGCTACACCTTC
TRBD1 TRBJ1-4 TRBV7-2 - CASSLAAGGTNEKLFF TGTGCCAGCAGCTTAGCGGCAGGGGGAACTAATGAAAAACTGTTTTTT
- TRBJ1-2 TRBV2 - CARRTAGDGYTF TGTGCCAGGAGGACGGCGGGAGATGGCTACACCTTC
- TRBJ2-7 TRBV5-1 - CASSLERQNYEQYF TGCGCCAGCAGCTTGGAGAGGCAGAACTACGAGCAGTACTTC
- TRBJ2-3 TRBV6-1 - CASSEARGDTQYF TGTGCCAGCAGTGAAGCTCGGGGGGATACGCAGTATTTT
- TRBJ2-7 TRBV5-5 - CASSLPQAPYEQYF TGTGCCAGCAGCCTCCCCCAAGCCCCCTACGAGCAGTACTTC
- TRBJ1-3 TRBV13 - CASSLGRVTRGNTIYF TGTGCCAGCAGCTTAGGCCGGGTGACGCGTGGAAACACCATATATTTT
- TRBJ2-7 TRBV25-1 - CASSEFGGQREQYF TGTGCCAGCAGTGAATTCGGGGGACAGCGGGAGCAGTACTTC
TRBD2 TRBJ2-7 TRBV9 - CASSVLTSGKDEQYF TGTGCCAGCAGCGTATTAACTAGCGGGAAAGACGAGCAGTACTTC
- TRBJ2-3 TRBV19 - CASNRGTDTQYF TGTGCCAGTAACAGGGGCACAGATACGCAGTATTTT
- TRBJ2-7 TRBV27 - CASKLVGGGRLPEQYF TGTGCCAGCAAATTGGTGGGGGGGGGCCGACTCCCCGAGCAGTACTTC